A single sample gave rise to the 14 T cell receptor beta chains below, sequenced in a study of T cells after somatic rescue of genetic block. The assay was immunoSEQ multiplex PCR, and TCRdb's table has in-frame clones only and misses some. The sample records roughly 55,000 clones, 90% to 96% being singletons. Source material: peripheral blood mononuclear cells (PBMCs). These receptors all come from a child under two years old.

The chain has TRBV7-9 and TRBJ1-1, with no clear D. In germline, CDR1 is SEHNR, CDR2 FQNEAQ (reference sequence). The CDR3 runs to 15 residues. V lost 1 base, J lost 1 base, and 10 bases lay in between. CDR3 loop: CASSLVGFGNTEAFF. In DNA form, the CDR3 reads TGTGCCAGCAGCTTAGTTGGGTTTGGGAACACTGAAGCTTTCTTT.

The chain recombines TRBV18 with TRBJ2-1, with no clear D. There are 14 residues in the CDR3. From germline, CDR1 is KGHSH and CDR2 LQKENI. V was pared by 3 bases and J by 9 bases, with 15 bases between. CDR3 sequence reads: CASSPTVGFSEQFF. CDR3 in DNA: TGTGCCAGCTCACCTACGGTGGGATTTAGTGAGCAGTTCTTC.

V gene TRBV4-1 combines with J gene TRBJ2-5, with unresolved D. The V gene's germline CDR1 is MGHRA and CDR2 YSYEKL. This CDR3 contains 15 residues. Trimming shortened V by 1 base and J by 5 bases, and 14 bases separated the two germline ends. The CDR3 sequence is CASSQVGLSSETQYF. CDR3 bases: TGCGCCAGCAGCCAAGTTGGGTTGAGCTCGGAGACCCAGTACTTC.

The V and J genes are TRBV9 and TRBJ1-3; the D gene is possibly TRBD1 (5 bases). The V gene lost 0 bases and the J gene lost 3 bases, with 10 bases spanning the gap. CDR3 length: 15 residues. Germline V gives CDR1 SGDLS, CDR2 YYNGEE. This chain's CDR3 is CASSVGRGGGNTIYF. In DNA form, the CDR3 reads TGTGCCAGCAGCGTAGGTCGGGGGGGTGGAAACACCATATATTTT.

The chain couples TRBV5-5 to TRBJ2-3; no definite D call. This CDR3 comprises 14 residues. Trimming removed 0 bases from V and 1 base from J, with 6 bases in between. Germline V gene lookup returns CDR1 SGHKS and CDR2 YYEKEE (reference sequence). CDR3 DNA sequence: TGTGCCAGCAGCTTGGAGGGTGGCACAGATACGCAGTATTTT. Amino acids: CASSLEGGTDTQYF.

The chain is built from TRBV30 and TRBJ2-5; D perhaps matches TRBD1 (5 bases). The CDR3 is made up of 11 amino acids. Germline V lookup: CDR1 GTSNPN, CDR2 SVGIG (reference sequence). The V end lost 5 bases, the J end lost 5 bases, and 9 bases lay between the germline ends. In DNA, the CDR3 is TGTGCCTGGGCAAACAGGGAGACCCAGTACTTC. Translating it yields CAWANRETQYF.

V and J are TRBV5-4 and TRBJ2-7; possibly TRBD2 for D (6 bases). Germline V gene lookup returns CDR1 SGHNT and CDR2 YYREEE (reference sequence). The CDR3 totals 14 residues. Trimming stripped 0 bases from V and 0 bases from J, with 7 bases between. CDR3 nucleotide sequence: TGTGCCAGCAGCTTGGGGACTACCTCCTACGAGCAGTACTTC. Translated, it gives CASSLGTTSYEQYF.

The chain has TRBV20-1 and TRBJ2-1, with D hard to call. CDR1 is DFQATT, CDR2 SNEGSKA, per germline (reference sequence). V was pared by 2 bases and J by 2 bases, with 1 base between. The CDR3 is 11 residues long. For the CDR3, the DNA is TGCAGTGCTAGAACCTACAATGAGCAGTTCTTC. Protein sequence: CSARTYNEQFF.

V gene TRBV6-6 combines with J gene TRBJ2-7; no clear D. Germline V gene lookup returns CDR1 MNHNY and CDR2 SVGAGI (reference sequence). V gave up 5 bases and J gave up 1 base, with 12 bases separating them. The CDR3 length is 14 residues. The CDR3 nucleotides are TGTGCCAGCAGTCCGGCCGAACAGTCCTACGAGCAGTACTTC. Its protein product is CASSPAEQSYEQYF.

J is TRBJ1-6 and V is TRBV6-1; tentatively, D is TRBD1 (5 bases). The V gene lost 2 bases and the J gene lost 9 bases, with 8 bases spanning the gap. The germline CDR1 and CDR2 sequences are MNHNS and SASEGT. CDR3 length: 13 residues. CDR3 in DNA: TGTGCCAGCAGTGAATGGGGGGTTTCACCCCTCCACTTT. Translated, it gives CASSEWGVSPLHF.

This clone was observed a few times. CDR3 sequence reads: CASSDGRERSYTF. Here the CDR3 DNA reads TGTGCCAGCAGCGACGGGCGGGAAAGGAGCTACACCTTC. This chain joins TRBV6-1 and TRBJ1-2; unclear D gene. Between the trimmed V and J ends, which lost 6 bases and 9 bases, there was a span of 17 bases. CDR1 and CDR2 from the germline V gene are MNHNS and SASEGT. This CDR3 has 13 residues.

The CDR3 reads CASSVAGVGPVSYNEQFF. CDR3 nucleotide sequence: TGTGCCAGCAGCGTAGCAGGGGTGGGGCCTGTTTCCTACAATGAGCAGTTCTTC. This rearrangement joins TRBV9 to TRBJ2-1; TRBD1 might be the D (6 bases). Trimming took 0 bases from V and 1 from J, leaving 17 bases between them. There are 18 residues in the CDR3. Looked up from germline, CDR1 is SGDLS and CDR2 is YYNGEE.

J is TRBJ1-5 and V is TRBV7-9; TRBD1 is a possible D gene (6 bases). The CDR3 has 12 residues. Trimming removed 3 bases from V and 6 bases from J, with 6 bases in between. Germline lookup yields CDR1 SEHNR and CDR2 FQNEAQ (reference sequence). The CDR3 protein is CASSLGAQPQHF. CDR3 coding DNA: TGTGCCAGCAGCTTGGGGGCTCAGCCCCAGCATTTT.

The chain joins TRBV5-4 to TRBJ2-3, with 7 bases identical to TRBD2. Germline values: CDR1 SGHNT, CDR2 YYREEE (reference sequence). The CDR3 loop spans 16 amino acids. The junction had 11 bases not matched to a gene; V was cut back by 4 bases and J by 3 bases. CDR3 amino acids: CASSPSLREWTDTQYF. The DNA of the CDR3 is TGTGCCAGCAGCCCTTCTCTGCGGGAGTGGACAGATACGCAGTATTTT.